Reported below is one TCR beta chain. The data belong to a study of T cell responses to AZD1222 COVID-19 vaccine. Clones were read by immunoSEQ multiplex PCR, and TCRdb kept only the in-frame ones, dropping some. The sample lists 200,000 or so clones, approximately 94% occurring once. CDR3 length: 14 residues. Looked up from germline, CDR1 is SGHRS and CDR2 is YFSETQ. V lost 0 bases to trimming and J lost 6 bases, with 12 bases between them. The receptor's source is an adult in good health. V and J are TRBV5-1 and TRBJ1-2, with unresolved D. This sample comprised peripheral blood, obtained on day 0 of MenACWY control vaccination. The DNA for the CDR3 is TGCGCCAGCAGCTTGGCGGCCCAAGCCCATGGCTACACCTTC. It yields the protein CASSLAAQAHGYTF.